The present TCR beta chain was sequenced within a study of blood T cell repertoires in COVID-19 (dated by TCRdb to about 2020). As for the study more broadly: Samples covering the acute and convalescent phases of COVID-19 were provided by collaborators in the United States, Italy and Spain. The prospective study material was composed of cDNA or gDNA derived from T cells, B-cell-depleted T cells, or PBMCs. Deeply sampled blood TCRbeta repertoires from subjects exposed to, actively infected with, or recovered from COVID-19 were included in the dataset. The repertoires were released in a freely available public database intended as a resource for research on the immune response to SARS-CoV-2. Samples came from the ongoing ImmuneRACE study (first 160 participants) plus 1,254 subjects from 6 global collaborators. A de-identified subject ID, COVID-19 status, age in years and sex were almost always included in the sample metadata. Where HLA class I and class II types were available, the types were taken from metadata supplied by the sample provider, not from assay-based typing.

TCRbeta CDR3 regions were amplified from genomic DNA using the immunoSEQ Assay, a bias-controlled multiplex PCR. Concerning the study's data processing: Nucleated cell counts per sample were estimated from amplification of reference gene primers within the assay. To quantify the absolute abundance of each unique TCRbeta CDR3 rearrangement, sequence reads were collapsed and filtered. Productive Simpson clonality was computed per sample as the square root of Simpson's diversity index over productive rearrangements. TCRdb mirrors the immuneACCESS table, restricted to in-frame sequences. Some clones are absent from its copies; in checked studies, under half trace to an unresolved V gene, and the reason for the others is unknown. Clone size and the V and J calls come from that table; the DNA yielded D and trimming. The sample table lists 250,000 to 400,000 clones, roughly 88% of them with a count of one. Under 2% of the sample is held by the ten biggest clonotypes.

Results and caveats for the whole study, not just this receptor: Clinical and demographic metadata were provided uncurated, with the amount varying by source and participant.

Trimming takes 3 bases off V and 0 bases off J; junction bases not matched to a gene: 7. CDR1 and CDR2 are drawn from the germline V gene: SQVTM, ANQGSEA. The CDR3 numbers 17 residues from cysteine through phenylalanine. The retained sequence is limited to the CDR3, 51 bases, with the frame set at the first base. One collaborating source in Seattle enrolled patients during active infection and followed them longitudinally through the course of disease. Collaborating institutions collected whole blood in K2EDTA tubes following their own protocols. For TCRbeta analysis, collaborators shipped samples as frozen whole blood, isolated PBMCs, or DNA extracted from either of those sample types. This clone was seen only once. No cognate antigen has been identified for it. Per-base qualities were not stored, and no clone one base away is much larger.

Sequencing used peripheral blood. This TCR was sampled from a woman aged 25 to 39 with COVID-19, enrolled during active disease. Here the chain combines TRBV29-1 and TRBJ1-4; 10 junctional bases match TRBD1. At the DNA level, the sequence is TGCAGCGTTGATGGACAGGGGGGAAGAGCAACTAATGAAAAACTGTTTTTT. The translation is CSVDGQGGRATNEKLFF. Beyond the CDR3, the reference TRBV29-1 and TRBJ1-4 genes provide the residues; the full variable domain reads: SAVISQKPSRDICQRGTSLTIQCQVDSQVTMMFWYRQQPGQSLTLIATANQGSEATYESGFVIDKFPISRPNLTFSTLTVSNMSPEDSSIYLCSVDGQGGRATNEKLFFGSGTQLSVL.